This is a list of T cell receptor beta chains from one sample in a study of cytomegalovirus exposure and HLA in healthy donors. Assay used: immunoSEQ multiplex PCR; TCRdb lists only in-frame clones, some missing. The sample records about 170,000 clones, 75% to 90% being singletons. The sample taken for sequencing was PBMCs. The receptors come from a male donor in good health and CMV-seronegative. Each CDR3 is given with its conserved first and last residue. D genes are given only for firm matches. The size entry is marked missing in some rows and otherwise reads once, few, many or a size class.

V gene	J gene	D gene	clone size	CDR3 protein	CDR3 DNA
TRBV6-1	TRBJ1-2	.	.	CASGRIGGRVYGYTF	TGTGCCAGCGGGCGGATTGGAGGGCGCGTGTATGGCTACACCTTC
TRBV5-6	TRBJ2-5	.	.	CASSYSGNQETQYF	TGTGCCAGCAGCTATTCGGGGAATCAAGAGACCCAGTACTTC
TRBV21-1	TRBJ2-3	.	.	CASLFGIERSSTDTQYF	TGTGCCAGCCTCTTCGGTATCGAACGTTCTAGCACAGATACGCAGTATTTT
TRBV19	TRBJ1-1	.	few	CASSIQDTEAFF	TGTGCCAGTAGTATCCAGGACACTGAAGCTTTCTTT
TRBV30	TRBJ2-4	TRBD1	.	CAWATGGNIQYF	TGTGCCTGGGCGACAGGGGGGAACATTCAGTACTTC
TRBV11-2	TRBJ2-3	TRBD2	.	CASSDRAGGPIDTQYF	TGTGCCAGCAGCGATAGAGCGGGGGGGCCGATAGATACGCAGTATTTT
TRBV7-7	TRBJ2-2	TRBD2	.	CASSLAPGGSNTGELFF	TGTGCTAGCAGCTTAGCCCCGGGGGGGTCGAACACCGGGGAGCTGTTTTTT
TRBV2	TRBJ1-1	.	.	CASSVQGNTEAFF	TGTGCCAGCAGTGTTCAGGGGAACACTGAAGCTTTCTTT
TRBV14	TRBJ1-6	TRBD1	.	CASSVTGSSYNSPLHF	TGTGCCAGCAGCGTGACAGGGAGCTCCTATAATTCACCCCTCCACTTT
TRBV10-1	TRBJ2-1	TRBD2	.	CASSPGGGRDEQFF	TGCGCCAGCAGCCCTGGGGGGGGTAGGGATGAGCAGTTCTTC
TRBV5-6	TRBJ2-3	TRBD2	few	CASSLATSGAYTDTQYF	TGTGCCAGCAGCTTGGCCACTAGCGGGGCGTACACAGATACGCAGTATTTT
TRBV29-1	TRBJ1-1	TRBD1	.	CSVERTGGTEAFF	TGCAGCGTTGAAAGGACAGGGGGCACTGAAGCTTTCTTT
TRBV6-5	TRBJ1-2	.	few	CASRPRQDLGGYTF	TGTGCCAGCAGACCCCGACAGGATCTAGGCGGCTACACCTTC
TRBV10-3	TRBJ2-6	.	.	CAISTHSLNSGANVLTF	TGTGCCATCAGTACCCACAGCCTCAACTCTGGGGCCAACGTCCTGACTTTC
TRBV5-8	TRBJ1-2	.	.	CASSLHSRRDYGYTF	TGTGCCAGCAGCTTGCACTCTCGGAGAGACTATGGCTACACCTTC
TRBV11-2	TRBJ2-3	TRBD1	.	CASSFRDRVSDTQYF	TGTGCCAGCAGTTTCCGGGACAGGGTATCAGATACGCAGTATTTT
TRBV2	TRBJ1-5	.	.	CASSDGQNNQPQHF	TGTGCCAGCAGTGATGGACAGAACAATCAGCCCCAGCATTTT
TRBV21-1	TRBJ2-5	.	.	CASSRRAGGETQYF	TGTGCCAGCAGCAGAAGGGCCGGAGGAGAGACCCAGTACTTC
TRBV27	TRBJ1-3	TRBD1	.	CASSLTGGYYNTIYF	TGTGCCAGCAGTTTGACAGGGGGCTATTATAACACCATATATTTT
TRBV7-9	TRBJ1-1	.	once	CASSVPTVNTEAFF	TGTGCCAGCAGCGTCCCGACAGTGAACACTGAAGCTTTCTTT
TRBV4-3	TRBJ1-1	TRBD1	.	CASSQDLGTGGRTEAFF	TGCGCCAGCAGCCAAGATCTTGGGACAGGGGGGCGCACTGAAGCTTTCTTT
TRBV13	TRBJ1-4	.	.	CASSVTQGSGEKLFF	TGTGCCAGCAGCGTCACACAGGGTTCTGGGGAAAAACTGTTTTTT
TRBV6-5	TRBJ1-2	.	.	CASSYSLQGRSYGYTF	TGTGCCAGCAGTTACTCGTTGCAGGGCAGGTCCTATGGCTACACCTTC
TRBV9	TRBJ1-3	.	.	CASSPRTVDGNTIYF	TGTGCCAGCAGCCCCCGGACAGTTGACGGAAACACCATATATTTT
TRBV11-3	TRBJ2-1	TRBD1	.	CASSPRTGGNEQFF	TGTGCCAGCAGCCCAAGGACAGGGGGCAATGAGCAGTTCTTC
TRBV6-4	TRBJ1-4	.	few	CASSEQTGEKLFF	TGTGCCAGCAGTGAACAGACCGGTGAAAAACTGTTTTTT
TRBV6-5	TRBJ2-5	.	.	CASSYSSRGIVGSQYF	TGTGCCAGCAGTTACTCGAGTAGGGGTATTGTCGGGAGCCAGTACTTC
TRBV9	TRBJ1-4	.	.	CASNRGSMVTNEKLFF	TGTGCCAGCAACCGGGGTTCTATGGTGACTAATGAAAAACTGTTTTTT
TRBV11-2	TRBJ2-7	.	.	CASSSNRATYEQYF	TGTGCCAGCAGCTCCAACAGGGCTACCTACGAGCAGTACTTC
TRBV4-3	TRBJ1-2	.	.	CASSQGAGFYGYTF	TGCGCCAGCAGCCAAGGTGCGGGATTCTATGGCTACACCTTC
TRBV27	TRBJ2-5	.	once	CASSFNFRGAQETQYF	TGTGCCAGCAGTTTTAATTTCAGGGGGGCCCAAGAGACCCAGTACTTC
TRBV11-2	TRBJ1-6	TRBD1	.	CASSARQGLPLHF	TGTGCCAGCAGCGCCAGACAGGGTTTACCCCTCCACTTT